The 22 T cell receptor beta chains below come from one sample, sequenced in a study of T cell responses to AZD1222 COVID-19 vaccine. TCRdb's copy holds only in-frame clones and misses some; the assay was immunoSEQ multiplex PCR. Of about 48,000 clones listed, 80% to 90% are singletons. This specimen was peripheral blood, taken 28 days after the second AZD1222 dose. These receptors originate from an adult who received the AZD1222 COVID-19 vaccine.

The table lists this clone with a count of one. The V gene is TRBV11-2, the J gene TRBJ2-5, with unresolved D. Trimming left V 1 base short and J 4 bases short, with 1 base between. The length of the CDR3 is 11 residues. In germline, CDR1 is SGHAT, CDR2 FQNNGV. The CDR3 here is CASSLGETQYF. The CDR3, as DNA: TGTGCCAGCAGCTTAGGAGAGACCCAGTACTTC. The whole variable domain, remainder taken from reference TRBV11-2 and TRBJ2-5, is EAGVAQSPRYKIIEKRQSVAFWCNPISGHATLYWYQQILGQGPKLLIQFQNNGVVDDSQLPKDRFSAERLKGVDSTLKIQPAKLEDSAVYLCASSLGETQYFGPGTRLLVL.

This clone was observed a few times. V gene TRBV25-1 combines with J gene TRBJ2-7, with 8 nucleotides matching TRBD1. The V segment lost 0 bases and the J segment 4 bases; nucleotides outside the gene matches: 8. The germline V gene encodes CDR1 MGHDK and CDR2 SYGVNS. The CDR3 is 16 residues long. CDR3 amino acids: CASSEYKGQGLYEQYF. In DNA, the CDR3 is TGTGCCAGCAGTGAATATAAAGGACAGGGCCTTTACGAGCAGTACTTC.

As DNA, the CDR3 is TGTGCCAGCAGTTTAATTGGGCCCCGAGAGGCAGGGCCCTACGAGCAGTACTTC. Translating gives CASSLIGPREAGPYEQYF. The V call is TRBV27, the J call TRBJ2-7, with D perhaps matching TRBD1 (5 bases). Trimming stripped 2 bases from V and 2 bases from J, with 22 bases between. CDR1 and CDR2 from the germline V gene are MNHEY and SMNVEV (reference sequence). This CDR3 region has 18 residues.

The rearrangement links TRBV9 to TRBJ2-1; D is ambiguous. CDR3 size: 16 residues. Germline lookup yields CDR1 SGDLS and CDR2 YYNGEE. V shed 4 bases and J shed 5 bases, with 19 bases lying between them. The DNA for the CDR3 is TGTGCCAGCAGCTCCCGGCTCGAGCAGTGGAACAATGAGCAGTTCTTC. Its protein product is CASSSRLEQWNNEQFF.

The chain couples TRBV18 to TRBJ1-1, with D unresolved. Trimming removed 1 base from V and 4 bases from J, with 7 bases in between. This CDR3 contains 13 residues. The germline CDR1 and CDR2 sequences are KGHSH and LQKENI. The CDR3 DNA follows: TGTGCCAGCTCACCACGTGGGTTCACTGAAGCTTTCTTT. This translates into CASSPRGFTEAFF.

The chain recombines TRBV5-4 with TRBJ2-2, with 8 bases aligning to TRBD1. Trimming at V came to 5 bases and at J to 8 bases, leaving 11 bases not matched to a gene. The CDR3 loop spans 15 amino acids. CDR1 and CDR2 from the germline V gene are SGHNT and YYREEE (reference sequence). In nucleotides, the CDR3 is TGTGCCAGCAGTTTTCTGACAGGGGTTTCGGGGGAGCTGTTTTTT. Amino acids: CASSFLTGVSGELFF.

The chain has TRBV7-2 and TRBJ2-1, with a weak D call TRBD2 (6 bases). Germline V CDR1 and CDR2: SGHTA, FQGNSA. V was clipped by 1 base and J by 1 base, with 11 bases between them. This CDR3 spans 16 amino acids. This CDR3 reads CASSLVSGASYNEQFF. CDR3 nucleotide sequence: TGTGCCAGCAGCTTAGTATCGGGAGCTTCCTACAATGAGCAGTTCTTC.

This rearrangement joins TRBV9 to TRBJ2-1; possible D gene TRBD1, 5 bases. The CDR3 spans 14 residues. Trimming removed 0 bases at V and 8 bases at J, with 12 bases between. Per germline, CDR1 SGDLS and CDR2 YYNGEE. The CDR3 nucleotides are TGTGCCAGCAGCGTAGGTGACCTAGGGGATGAGCAGTTCTTC. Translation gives CASSVGDLGDEQFF.

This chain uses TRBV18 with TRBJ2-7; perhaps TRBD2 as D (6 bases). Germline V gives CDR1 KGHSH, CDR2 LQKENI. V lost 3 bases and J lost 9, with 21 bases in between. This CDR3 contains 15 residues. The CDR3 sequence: CASSPAGRPAPVQYF. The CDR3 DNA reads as TGTGCCAGCTCACCGGCGGGACGGCCGGCCCCTGTGCAGTACTTC.

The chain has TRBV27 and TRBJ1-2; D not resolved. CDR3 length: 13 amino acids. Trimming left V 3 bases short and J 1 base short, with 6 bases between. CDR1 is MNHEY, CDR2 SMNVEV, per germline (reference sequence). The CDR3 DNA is TGTGCCAGCAGTTTGGGGTATAACTATGGCTACACCTTC. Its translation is CASSLGYNYGYTF.

The CDR3 coding sequence is TGTGCCACCGCGAACGGACACCGCTCCAACTATGGCTACACCTTC. Amino acid sequence: CATANGHRSNYGYTF. The chain is built from TRBV19 and TRBJ1-2; perhaps TRBD1 as D (5 bases). This CDR3 region has 15 residues. V was clipped by 10 bases and J by 2 bases, with 20 bases between them. From germline, CDR1 is LNHDA and CDR2 SQIVND (reference sequence).

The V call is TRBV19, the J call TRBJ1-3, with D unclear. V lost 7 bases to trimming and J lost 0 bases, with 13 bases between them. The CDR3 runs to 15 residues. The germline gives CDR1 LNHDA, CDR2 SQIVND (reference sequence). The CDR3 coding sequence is TGTGCCAGTACCCAGGCCCCCAACTCTGGAAACACCATATATTTT. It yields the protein CASTQAPNSGNTIYF.

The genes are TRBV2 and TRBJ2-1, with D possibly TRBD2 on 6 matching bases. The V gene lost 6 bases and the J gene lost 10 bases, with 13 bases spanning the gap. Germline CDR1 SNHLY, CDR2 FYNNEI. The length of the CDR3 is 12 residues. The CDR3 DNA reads TGTGCCAGCAGGTCCCGGGGAGGAGAGCAGTTCTTC. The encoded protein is CASRSRGGEQFF.

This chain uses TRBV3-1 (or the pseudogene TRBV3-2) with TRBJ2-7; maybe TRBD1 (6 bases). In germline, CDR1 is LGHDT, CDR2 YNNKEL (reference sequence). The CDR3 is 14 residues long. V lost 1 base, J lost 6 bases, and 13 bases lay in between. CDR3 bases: TGTGCCAGCAGCCAAGGGACAGATCCGACCGAGCAGTACTTC. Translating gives CASSQGTDPTEQYF.

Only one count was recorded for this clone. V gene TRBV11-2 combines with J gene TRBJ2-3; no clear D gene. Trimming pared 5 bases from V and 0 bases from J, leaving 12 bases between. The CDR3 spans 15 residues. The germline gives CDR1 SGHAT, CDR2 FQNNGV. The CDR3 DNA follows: TGTGCCAGCAGCCTAATCCTGGCTAGCACAGATACGCAGTATTTT. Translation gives CASSLILASTDTQYF.

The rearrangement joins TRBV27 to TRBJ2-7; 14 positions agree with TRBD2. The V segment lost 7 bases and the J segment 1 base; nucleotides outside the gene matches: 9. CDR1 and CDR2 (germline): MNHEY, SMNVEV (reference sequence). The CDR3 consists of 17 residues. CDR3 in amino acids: CASTHGTSGSGSYEQYF. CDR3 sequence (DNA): TGTGCCAGCACTCACGGGACTAGCGGGAGCGGGTCCTACGAGCAGTACTTC.

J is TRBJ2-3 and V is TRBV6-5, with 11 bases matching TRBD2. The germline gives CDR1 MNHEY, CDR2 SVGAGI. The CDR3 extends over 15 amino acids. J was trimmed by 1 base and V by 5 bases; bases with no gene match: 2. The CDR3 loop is CASSRTSGRTDTQYF. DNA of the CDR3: TGTGCCAGCAGTCGGACTAGCGGGCGCACAGATACGCAGTATTTT.

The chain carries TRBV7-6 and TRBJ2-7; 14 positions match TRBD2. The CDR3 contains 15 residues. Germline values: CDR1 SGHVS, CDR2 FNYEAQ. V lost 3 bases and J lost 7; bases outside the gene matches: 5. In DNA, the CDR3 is TGTGCCAGCAGCTTCGGACTAGCGGGAGGCGGGGAGCAGTACTTC. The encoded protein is CASSFGLAGGGEQYF.

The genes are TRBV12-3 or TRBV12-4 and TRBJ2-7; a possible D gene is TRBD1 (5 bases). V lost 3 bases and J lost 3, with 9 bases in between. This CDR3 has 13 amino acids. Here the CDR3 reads CASSFTGYYEQYF. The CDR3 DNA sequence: TGTGCCAGCAGTTTCACAGGATACTACGAGCAGTACTTC.

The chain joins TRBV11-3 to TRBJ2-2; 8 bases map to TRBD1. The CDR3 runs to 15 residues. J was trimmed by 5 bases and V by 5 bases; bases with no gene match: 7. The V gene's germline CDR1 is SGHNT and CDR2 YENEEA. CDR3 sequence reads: CASSPPDRVTGELFF. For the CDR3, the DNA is TGTGCCAGCAGCCCTCCGGACAGGGTTACCGGGGAGCTGTTTTTT.

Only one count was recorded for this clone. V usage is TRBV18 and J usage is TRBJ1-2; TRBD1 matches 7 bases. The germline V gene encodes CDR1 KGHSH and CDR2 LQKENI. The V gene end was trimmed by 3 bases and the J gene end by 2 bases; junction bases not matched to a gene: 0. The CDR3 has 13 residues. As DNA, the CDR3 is TGTGCCAGCTCACCGGACAGGAACTATGGCTACACCTTC. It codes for CASSPDRNYGYTF.

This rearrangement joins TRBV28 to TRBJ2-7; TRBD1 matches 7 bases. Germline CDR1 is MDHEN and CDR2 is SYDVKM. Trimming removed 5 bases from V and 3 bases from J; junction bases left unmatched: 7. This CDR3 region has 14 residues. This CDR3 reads CASSITGTVYEQYF. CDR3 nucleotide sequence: TGTGCCAGCAGTATCACCGGGACAGTCTACGAGCAGTACTTC.